This TCR beta chain was recovered during a study of early T cells in non-severe SARS-CoV-2 infection. Looking at the study overall: Sequencing input comprised bulk RNA from unsorted whole blood; chain pairing was not available. Overall study results and limits: VDJdb-based annotation leaned toward anti-spike CD8 responses and missed private and CD4 specificities.

Trimming pared 7 bases from V and 0 bases from J, leaving 13 bases between. Germline V gene lookup returns CDR1 DFQATT and CDR2 SNEGSKA (reference sequence). This CDR3 has 14 amino acids. Individual cDNA molecules were tagged with unique molecular identifiers, the study reported. Using its own MiXCR run on the 5' RACE reads, TCRdb lists one record per CDR3 protein. The sample consists of about 90,000 distinct CDR3 sequences, approximately 12% of them appearing once. This clonotype was detected many times. Its antigen is still unknown. This clonotype originated in an adult who was a healthcare worker with PCR-confirmed SARS-CoV-2 infection or an uninfected control (not recorded which). The starting material was whole blood, obtained at baseline. The chain carries TRBV20-1 and TRBJ2-1; D may match TRBD1 or TRBD2 (5 bases each). CDR3 DNA sequence: TGCAGTGAAATCGGGGCGAGCTCCTACAATGAGCAGTTCTTC. It specifies CSEIGASSYNEQFF.